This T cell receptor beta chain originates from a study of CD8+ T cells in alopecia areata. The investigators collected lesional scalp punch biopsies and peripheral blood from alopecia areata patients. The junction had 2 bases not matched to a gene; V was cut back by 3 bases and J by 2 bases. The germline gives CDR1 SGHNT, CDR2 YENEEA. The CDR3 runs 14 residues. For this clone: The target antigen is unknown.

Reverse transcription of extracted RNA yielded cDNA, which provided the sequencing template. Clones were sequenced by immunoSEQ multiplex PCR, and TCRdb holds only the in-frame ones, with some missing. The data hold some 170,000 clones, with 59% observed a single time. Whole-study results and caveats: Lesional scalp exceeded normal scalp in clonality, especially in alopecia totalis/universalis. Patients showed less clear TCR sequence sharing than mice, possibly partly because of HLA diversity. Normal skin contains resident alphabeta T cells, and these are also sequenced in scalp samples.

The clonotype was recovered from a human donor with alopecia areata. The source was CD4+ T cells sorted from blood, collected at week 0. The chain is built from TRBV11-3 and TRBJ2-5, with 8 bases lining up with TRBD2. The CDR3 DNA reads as TGTGCCAGCAGCTTCATAGCGGGGCAAGAGACCCAGTACTTC. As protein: CASSFIAGQETQYF.